This T cell receptor beta chain was retrieved from a study of CD8+CD57+ T cells in acquired aplastic anemia. Turning to the study itself: Across the sorted CD4+ and CD8+ cells, DNA amounts averaged about 3.1 ug.

Genomic DNA provided the template from which TCR beta VDJ and CDR3 profiles were obtained. TCRdb reprocessed the reads with MiXCR, giving one entry per CDR3 protein. The table records a few hundred thousand distinct CDR3 sequences, 34% of them present only once. In its sample, this clonotype was seen a few times. Its antigen is unidentified. Overall study results and limits: Around 29 shared CD8+ CDR3s appeared highly expressed within patients' immunodominant clones. Patients and controls were not found to differ significantly in CD8+ Simpson's diversity.

This CDR3 contains 16 residues. CDR1 and CDR2 from the germline V gene are SGHRS and YFSETQ. J lost 3 bases, V lost 3 bases, and 8 bases had no gene match. The TCR was taken from a human donor in good health, serving as a control. The gene calls are TRBV5-1 and TRBJ2-2; 7 positions match TRBD1. Sequences were obtained from sorted CD4+, CD8+, or CD8+CD57+ T cells (not recorded which) from PBMCs. The CDR3 DNA follows: TGCGCCAGCAGCTCTCGGACAGGTGGGGACACCGGGGAGCTGTTTTTT. Translation gives CASSSRTGGDTGELFF.